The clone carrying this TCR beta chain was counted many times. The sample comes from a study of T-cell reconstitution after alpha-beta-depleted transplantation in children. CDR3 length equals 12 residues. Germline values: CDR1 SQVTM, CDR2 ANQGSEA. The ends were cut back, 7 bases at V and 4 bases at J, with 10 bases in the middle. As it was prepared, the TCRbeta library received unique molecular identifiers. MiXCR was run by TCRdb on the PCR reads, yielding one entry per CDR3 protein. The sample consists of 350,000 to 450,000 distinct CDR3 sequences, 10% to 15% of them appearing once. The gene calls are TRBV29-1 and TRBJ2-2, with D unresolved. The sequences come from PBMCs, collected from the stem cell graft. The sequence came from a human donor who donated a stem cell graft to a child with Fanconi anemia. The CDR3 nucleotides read TGCAGCGCGCTCCCGGGCACCGGGGAGCTGTTTTTT. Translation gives CSALPGTGELFF.